This TCR beta chain was profiled in a study of blood T cell repertoires in COVID-19. Study-wide background: Samples came from the United States, Italy and Spain, spanning acute and convalescent COVID-19. PBMCs, B-cell-depleted T cells, or T cells were the source of the cDNA or gDNA that made up the material.

Worth noting for this clone: Other DNA sequences in the same sample also yield this CDR3.

Source study methods: Nucleated cell counts were estimated from reference gene primer amplification. Assay: immunoSEQ multiplex PCR; the TCRdb copy retains only in-frame clones and omits some. The D gene and trimming were derived from the DNA, and the V and J assignments and clone size from that table. This sample has some 280,000 clones, with roughly 89% found just once. The receptor comes from a woman in her forties who had recovered from COVID-19. The sequenced sample consisted of peripheral blood.

CDR3 nucleotide sequence: TGCGCCAGCAGCTTGGGGGCTTCCAACACTGAAGCTTTCTTT. Residues: CASSLGASNTEAFF. V and J are TRBV5-1 and TRBJ1-1; D remains ambiguous. The CDR3 is made up of 14 amino acids. Per the germline V gene, CDR1 is SGHRS and CDR2 is YFSETQ. The V end was cut by 0 bases, the J end by 2 bases, with 8 bases between.